This T cell receptor (beta chain) was profiled in a study of T cell responses to AZD1222 COVID-19 vaccine listed by TCRdb under 2021. Notes on the research overall: AZD1222 recipients given second doses at about 4 weeks or at about 12 weeks were pooled, since spike-specific TCR depth and breadth were not found to differ between the two schedules. TCR sequencing covered 233 trial participants: 207 given two doses of AZD1222 and approximately 26 given two doses of MenACWY control vaccine. Trial participants were enrolled into age subgroups of 18-55, 56-69 and 70-plus years, which contained 148, 28 and 57 TCR-sequenced participants, respectively.

What this sample's time point label stands for: baseline before first vaccination. Samples from vaccinated people were obtained from the UK trials COV001 and COV002, which included a single-blind randomized controlled phase 2/3 trial of AZD1222 (ChAdOx1 nCoV-19) in healthy adults. For TCRbeta chain sequencing, PBMC samples were collected from trial participants at day 0 and at day 28 after the second dose. CDR1 and CDR2 are read off the germline V gene as SNHLY and FYNNEI. The junction shows trimming of 6 bases on V and 1 base on J, plus 7 bases between the germline ends. The cysteine opens and the phenylalanine closes a CDR3 of 14 amino acids. Left in the record is the CDR3 DNA by itself, 42 bases read in frame from the first base. What the work shows at the level of the full study, not this receptor alone: Spike-specific TCR breadth and depth rose significantly after two AZD1222 doses compared with day 0 and with MenACWY recipients. In the small 56-69-year group, the increase in depth fell short of significance, most likely because of low power. Vaccine-associated CD4 TCRs spanned the whole spike protein, with dominant responses in regions 160-218 and 743-854. Reportedly, almost half of the unique spike-specific TCRs recognized epitopes lying outside the regions that are mutated in the B.1.351 and B.1.1.7 variants. Because no samples from the day 14 peak response were available, repertoires could be characterized only after the peak T cell response. Most participants were white British and females outnumbered males, and the authors suggested that clonal diversity may have been underestimated. Conclusions about previously exposed vaccinees were limited because only six AZD1222 recipients were SARS-CoV-2 seropositive at baseline.

The CDR3 regions of human TCRbeta chains were analyzed by immunosequencing. Concerning the study's data processing: Repertoire TCRs were checked for matches against a reference library of SARS-CoV-2-specific TCRs that had been generated using the MIRA antigen-specificity platform. Breadth was defined as the fraction of unique TCRs that were SARS-CoV-2-associated. Depth was defined as the fraction of total T cells that were SARS-CoV-2-associated. Each spike-specific TCR was assigned to its reactive spike region and to a CD4 or CD8 class using the MIRA data. Log10-transformed breadth and depth values were compared by one-way ANOVA with Sidak's multiple comparisons tests. Here the immuneACCESS table is served through TCRdb, limited to in-frame sequences with V and J called. Missing clones are a known gap in these copies; in checked studies unresolved V genes cover under half, and the rest lacks a known reason. Clone size and V and J calls were adopted from that table, with D and trimming inferred from the DNA. For this sample the table gives some 120,000 clones, of which 70% to 90% were detected only once. The ten largest clones capture 1.5% to 2% of the sample.

A note on this clone: The antigen it recognizes is unknown. The input lacks base qualities; no much larger clone sits a single base away.

The clonotype originates from an adult in good health. The chain employs TRBV2 and TRBJ2-6, with the identity of the D gene unclear. The sample in question was peripheral blood, obtained on day 0 of AZD1222 vaccination. The CDR3 here reads CASRWESGANVLTF. The DNA sequence is TGTGCCAGCAGGTGGGAATCTGGGGCCAACGTCCTGACTTTC.